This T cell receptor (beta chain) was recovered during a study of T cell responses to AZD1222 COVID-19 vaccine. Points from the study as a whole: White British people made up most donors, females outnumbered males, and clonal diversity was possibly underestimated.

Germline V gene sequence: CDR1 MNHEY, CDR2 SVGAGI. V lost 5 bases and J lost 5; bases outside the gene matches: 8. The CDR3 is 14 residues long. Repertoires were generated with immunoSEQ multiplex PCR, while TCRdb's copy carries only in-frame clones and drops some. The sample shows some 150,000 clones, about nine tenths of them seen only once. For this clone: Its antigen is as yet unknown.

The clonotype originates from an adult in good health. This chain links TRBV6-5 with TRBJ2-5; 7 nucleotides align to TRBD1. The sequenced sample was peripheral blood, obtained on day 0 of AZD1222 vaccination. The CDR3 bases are TGTGCCAGCAGTAGCTCAGGGGGTATGGAGACCCAGTACTTC. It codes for CASSSSGGMETQYF.